Listed below are T cell receptor beta chains from one sample, sequenced in a study of shared clonotypes between healthy human individuals. Clones were read by immunoSEQ multiplex PCR, and TCRdb kept only the in-frame ones, dropping some. The top ten clones hold 34% of a sample with 550,000 to 800,000 clones, around 91% of them seen once. The sequenced sample was memory CD8+ T cells from PBMCs. These receptors were collected from a young man in good health. Some clones in this sample may be carry-over from other donors' samples. CDR3s include the opening cysteine and the closing phenylalanine or tryptophan. A D gene is named only where the DNA matches it firmly. Size is omitted from some rows. Given values are once, few, many or a class for expanded clones.

d_call j_call clone_size v_call cdr3_aa cdr3_nt
TRBD1 TRBJ2-1 NA TRBV7-3 CASSFLPGQGSYNEQFF TGTGCCAGCAGCTTCCTACCGGGACAGGGTTCCTACAATGAGCAGTTCTTC
NA TRBJ2-7 NA TRBV7-2 CASSLGRGYEQYF TGTGCCAGCAGCTTAGGAAGGGGTTACGAGCAGTACTTC
TRBD2 TRBJ2-2 NA TRBV4-3 CASSQDRPSGSTGELFF TGCGCCAGCAGCCAAGATCGTCCTAGCGGAAGCACCGGGGAGCTGTTTTTT
TRBD1 TRBJ2-2 NA TRBV28 CASKDRANTGELFF TGTGCCAGCAAGGACAGGGCGAACACCGGGGAGCTGTTTTTT
NA TRBJ2-7 NA TRBV4-1 CASSQDILTTTNDEQYF TGCGCCAGCAGCCAAGATATTTTAACAACGACGAACGACGAGCAGTACTTC
TRBD1 TRBJ2-7 NA TRBV7-9 CASSFRTGDSHEQYF TGTGCCAGCAGCTTCCGGACAGGGGATTCCCACGAGCAGTACTTC
TRBD2 TRBJ2-3 NA TRBV29-1 CSVLSGRAGDTQYF TGCAGCGTTCTGAGCGGGAGGGCCGGTGATACGCAGTATTTT
NA TRBJ2-3 NA TRBV2 CASSDWRGRTDTQYF TGTGCCAGCAGTGATTGGCGGGGCCGCACAGATACGCAGTATTTT
NA TRBJ2-1 NA TRBV10-3 CAIGSGDPWDEQFF TGTGCCATCGGGTCCGGGGACCCCTGGGATGAGCAGTTCTTC
NA TRBJ1-5 NA TRBV28 CASSFGTLTHQPQHF TGTGCCAGCAGTTTCGGGACACTCACCCACCAGCCCCAGCATTTT
TRBD1 TRBJ2-5 NA TRBV5-6 CASSLGTGGYQETQYF TGTGCCAGCAGCTTGGGGACAGGGGGGTACCAAGAGACCCAGTACTTC
NA TRBJ2-1 NA TRBV6-6 CASSWTKGNEQFF TGTGCCAGCAGTTGGACTAAAGGGAATGAGCAGTTCTTC
TRBD2 TRBJ2-3 once TRBV10-1 CASRRELASGGTFTDTQYF TGCGCCAGCAGGAGGGAGCTAGCGAGCGGGGGAACCTTCACAGATACGCAGTATTTT
NA TRBJ2-5 NA TRBV19 CASITRGGETQYF TGTGCCAGTATTACAAGAGGGGGGGAGACCCAGTACTTC
NA TRBJ2-5 NA TRBV7-9 CASSSPDSGGQTQYF TGTGCCAGCAGCTCCCCGGACAGCGGTGGGCAGACCCAGTACTTC
TRBD2 TRBJ2-7 NA TRBV4-3 CASSQDRTSSYEQYF TGCGCCAGCAGCCAAGATCGGACTAGCAGCTACGAGCAGTACTTC
NA TRBJ2-7 NA TRBV10-2 CASSWQLNTYEQYF TGCGCCAGCAGTTGGCAACTCAATACCTACGAGCAGTACTTC
NA TRBJ1-1 NA TRBV19 CASSISSPNTEAFF TGTGCCAGTAGTATATCTTCTCCTAACACTGAAGCTTTCTTT
TRBD2 TRBJ2-3 NA TRBV27 CASSLMPAGPTQYF TGTGCCAGCAGTTTAATGCCAGCGGGGCCGACGCAGTATTTT
TRBD1 TRBJ1-5 NA TRBV7-6 CASSERTGGFNQPQHF TGTGCCAGCAGCGAAAGAACAGGGGGATTCAATCAGCCCCAGCATTTT
NA TRBJ1-5 few TRBV19 CASSPRDYYQPQHF TGTGCCAGTAGTCCTCGGGACTACTATCAGCCCCAGCATTTT
TRBD1 TRBJ2-7 NA TRBV11-2 CASSLGQGAYEQYF TGTGCCAGCAGCTTAGGACAGGGGGCTTACGAGCAGTACTTC
NA TRBJ2-4 NA TRBV28 CASSLYRDSTNIQYF TGTGCCAGCAGTTTATATAGGGACTCGACAAACATTCAGTACTTC
NA TRBJ1-2 NA TRBV7-2 CASSSIVGGLDMGYGYTF TGTGCCAGCAGCTCCATTGTGGGGGGTCTCGACATGGGCTATGGCTACACCTTC
NA TRBJ2-1 NA TRBV6-1 CASSELRGVSGNEQFF TGTGCCAGCAGTGAGTTAAGGGGAGTGTCTGGAAATGAGCAGTTCTTC
NA TRBJ1-1 NA TRBV10-3 CAIRKDGNEAFF TGTGCCATCAGAAAAGACGGGAATGAAGCTTTCTTT
NA TRBJ1-3 NA TRBV16 CASSLSRVLGYSGNTIYF TGTGCCAGCAGCCTAAGTAGGGTTCTTGGATACTCTGGAAACACCATATATTTT
NA TRBJ2-7 NA TRBV27 CASSLSRSFGEQYF TGTGCCAGCAGTTTATCGCGGAGTTTCGGCGAGCAGTACTTC
NA TRBJ1-1 NA TRBV6-5 CASSYNRVTEAFF TGTGCCAGCAGCTATAACAGGGTCACTGAAGCTTTCTTT
TRBD1 TRBJ1-5 NA TRBV19 CASSILPDRGRHQPQHF TGTGCCAGTAGTATCCTCCCGGACAGGGGGCGACATCAGCCCCAGCATTTT
NA TRBJ1-1 few TRBV2 CASLGGGPTDTEAFF TGTGCCAGCCTGGGGGGGGGTCCTACCGACACTGAAGCTTTCTTT
NA TRBJ2-3 NA TRBV19 CASSIKGRGADTQYF TGTGCCAGTAGTATTAAAGGCAGAGGGGCAGATACGCAGTATTTT
TRBD2 TRBJ2-5 NA TRBV5-1 CASSFPAGGRETQYF TGCGCCAGCAGCTTTCCCGCGGGAGGGCGAGAGACCCAGTACTTC
TRBD2 TRBJ2-2 NA TRBV27 CASSPGGGELFF TGTGCCAGCAGTCCGGGGGGCGGGGAGCTGTTTTTT
NA TRBJ2-1 NA TRBV28 CASRPGSNEQFF TGTGCCAGCAGGCCTGGGAGCAATGAGCAGTTCTTC
NA TRBJ2-1 NA TRBV2 CASRTPGSSSYNEQFF TGTGCCAGCAGGACTCCGGGCTCGAGCTCCTACAATGAGCAGTTCTTC
NA TRBJ2-1 NA TRBV5-1 CASSFTGTPNNEQFF TGCGCCAGCAGCTTTACCGGGACACCCAACAATGAGCAGTTCTTC
NA TRBJ1-1 NA TRBV19 CASSILWQGRTEAFF TGTGCCAGTAGTATATTGTGGCAGGGCAGGACTGAAGCTTTCTTT
NA TRBJ2-2 NA TRBV6-5 CASSYSTGRGTGELFF TGTGCCAGCAGTTACTCGACGGGCCGGGGGACCGGGGAGCTGTTTTTT
TRBD1 TRBJ2-7 once TRBV6-5 CASSTDRGYEQYF TGTGCCAGCAGCACAGACAGGGGCTACGAGCAGTACTTC
TRBD1 TRBJ1-2 NA TRBV7-9 CASSSGQGKYGYTF TGTGCCAGCAGCTCCGGACAGGGGAAGTATGGCTACACCTTC
NA TRBJ1-3 NA TRBV5-5 CASSYVGASGNTIYF TGTGCCAGCAGCTACGTGGGGGCGTCTGGAAACACCATATATTTT
NA TRBJ2-3 NA TRBV11-2 CASSLILSTDTQYF TGTGCCAGCAGCCTAATCTTGTCGACAGATACGCAGTATTTT
NA TRBJ2-7 once TRBV28 CASTPLGQREQYF TGTGCCAGCACCCCCCTCGGCCAGCGGGAGCAGTACTTC
TRBD1 TRBJ2-2 NA TRBV6-4 CASSDGTATGELFF TGTGCCAGCAGTGACGGGACAGCCACCGGGGAGCTGTTTTTT
TRBD2 TRBJ2-7 NA TRBV28 CASSLRAGGYEQYF TGTGCCAGCAGTTTACGGGCGGGAGGCTACGAGCAGTACTTC